This TCR beta chain derives from a study of T cell responses to AZD1222 COVID-19 vaccine. About the study: Pooling covered second doses at about 4 or about 12 weeks. Findings and limits, study-wide: It was only after the peak T cell response that any repertoires were sampled. Following two doses of AZD1222, Spike-specific TCR breadth and depth rose. The donor group comprised mostly white British people and more females; the analysis possibly underestimated clonal diversity.

The CDR3 loop spans 14 amino acids. The germline V and J ends were trimmed by 6 bases and 0 bases, with 14 bases remaining between them. Germline values: CDR1 SQVTM, CDR2 ANQGSEA. Using immunoSEQ multiplex PCR, the repertoire was profiled, and TCRdb retains in-frame clones only, with some absent. The sample lists 90,000 to 110,000 clones, over 75% seen once, with roughly 2.6% in the top ten. The table lists this clone with a count of one. What it binds is unknown. This chain connects TRBV29-1 to TRBJ1-1; possibly TRBD1 for D (5 bases). The clonotype comes from an adult in good health. The material sequenced was peripheral blood, taken on day 0 of AZD1222 vaccination. CDR3 loop: CSVDDSEMNTEAFF. The CDR3 DNA sequence: TGCAGCGTGGATGACAGCGAGATGAACACTGAAGCTTTCTTT. The full variable domain, its missing parts supplied by reference TRBV29-1 and TRBJ1-1, is SAVISQKPSRDICQRGTSLTIQCQVDSQVTMMFWYRQQPGQSLTLIATANQGSEATYESGFVIDKFPISRPNLTFSTLTVSNMSPEDSSIYLCSVDDSEMNTEAFFGQGTRLTVV.